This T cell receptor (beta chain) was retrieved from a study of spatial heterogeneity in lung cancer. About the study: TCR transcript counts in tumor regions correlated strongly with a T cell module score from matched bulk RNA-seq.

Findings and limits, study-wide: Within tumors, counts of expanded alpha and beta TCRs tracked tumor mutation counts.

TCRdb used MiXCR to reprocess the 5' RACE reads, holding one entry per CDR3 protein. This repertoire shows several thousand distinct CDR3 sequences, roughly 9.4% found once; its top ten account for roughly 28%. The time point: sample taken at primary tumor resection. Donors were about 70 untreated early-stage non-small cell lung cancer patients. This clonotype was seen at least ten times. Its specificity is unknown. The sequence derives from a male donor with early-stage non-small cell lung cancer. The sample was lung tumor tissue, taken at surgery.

The CDR3: CSARDFGSIGDTQYF. CDR3 coding DNA: TGCAGTGCTAGAGATTTCGGCTCAATCGGGGATACGCAGTATTTT. The V and J genes are TRBV20-1 and TRBJ2-3; D gene unclear. The CDR3 runs 15 residues. CDR1 and CDR2 from the germline V gene are DFQATT and SNEGSKA (reference sequence). Trimming took off 0 bases at V and 6 bases at J, with 16 bases between the two ends.